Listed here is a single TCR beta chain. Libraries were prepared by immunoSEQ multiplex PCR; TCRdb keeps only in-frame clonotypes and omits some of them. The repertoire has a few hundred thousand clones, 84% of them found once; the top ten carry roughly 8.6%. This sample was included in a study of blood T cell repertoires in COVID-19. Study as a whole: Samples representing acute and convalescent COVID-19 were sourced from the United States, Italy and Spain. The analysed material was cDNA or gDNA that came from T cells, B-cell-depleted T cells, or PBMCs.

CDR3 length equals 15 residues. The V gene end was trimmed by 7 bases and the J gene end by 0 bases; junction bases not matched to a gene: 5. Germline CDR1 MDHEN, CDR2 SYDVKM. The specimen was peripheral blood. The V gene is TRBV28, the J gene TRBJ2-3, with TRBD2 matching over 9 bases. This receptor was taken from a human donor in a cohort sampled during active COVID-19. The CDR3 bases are TGTGCCAGCACGGTAGCGGGAGCTAGCACAGATACGCAGTATTTT. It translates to CASTVAGASTDTQYF.